Presented here are 26 T cell receptor beta chains from one specimen sequenced in a study of blood T cells in healthy people across ages (dated by TCRdb to between 2014 and 2016). Library prep was done by 5' RACE. TCRdb lists the instrument as Illumina HiSeq 2500. A second PCR of about 6 to 12 cycles was run with a J-beta primer mix and a sample-barcoded 5' primer. TCRdb cleaned the public reads at Q25 with fastp, built clones with MiXCR and kept in-frame beta chains. Entries that share a CDR3 protein sequence are merged under the most common genes and DNA. The table for this sample lists roughly 1,500,000 distinct CDR3 sequences; about 35% of them were counted only once. Around 10% of the sample lies in the top ten. Sequenced material: blood. The receptors were gathered from a woman in her thirties in good health.

The chain joins TRBV3-1 to TRBJ2-1; tentative D call: TRBD2 (6 bases). Trimming stripped 0 bases from V and 0 bases from J, with 9 bases between. The CDR3 loop spans 16 amino acids. CDR1 LGHDT and CDR2 YNNKEL come from the germline V gene (reference sequence). CDR3 nucleotide sequence: TGTGCCAGCAGCCAAGACGGAGGGTACTCCTACAATGAGCAGTTCTTC. Encoded protein: CASSQDGGYSYNEQFF.

The chain joins TRBV5-4 to TRBJ2-3, with a possible D match to TRBD2 (6 bases). This CDR3 region has 15 residues. Germline V gene sequence: CDR1 SGHNT, CDR2 YYREEE (reference sequence). The V end was cut by 4 bases, the J end by 1 base, with 13 bases between. The chain's CDR3 is CASSQTGTGTDTQYF. The CDR3 DNA follows: TGTGCCAGCAGCCAAACCGGGACTGGCACAGATACGCAGTATTTT.

CDR3 in DNA: TGTGCCAGCCGGTCCCGGACAGGGGGCTTTGGAGACTACACCTTC. It codes for CASRSRTGGFGDYTF. V usage is TRBV16 and J usage is TRBJ1-2; 11 positions match TRBD1. CDR1 KGHSY and CDR2 FQNENV come from the germline V gene. This CDR3 has 15 residues. The V and J ends lost 8 bases and 10 bases, in that order; junction bases with no gene match: 15.

There are a few counts of this clonotype. The chain couples TRBV10-1 to TRBJ2-2; 11 bases are a match to TRBD2. Germline values: CDR1 WNHNN, CDR2 SYGVQD (reference sequence). The CDR3 contains 16 residues. The V segment lost 3 bases and the J segment 5 bases; nucleotides outside the gene matches: 5. The CDR3, as DNA: TGCGCCAGCAGTGAAACGGGACTAGCGGCAACCGGGGAGCTGTTTTTT. The encoded protein is CASSETGLAATGELFF.

The sample holds a few counts of this clonotype. The chain recombines TRBV9 with TRBJ2-7; 7 positions agree with TRBD2. The end of the DNA aligns better with TRBJ2-5, so the J call may be wrong. Per the germline V gene, CDR1 is SGDLS and CDR2 is YYNGEE. The CDR3 totals 16 residues. CDR3 in amino acids: CASSVDPGLTDGTQYF. The CDR3 DNA is TGTGCCAGCAGCGTAGACCCGGGACTAACCGATGGGACCCAGTACTTC.

V usage is TRBV5-1 and J usage is TRBJ2-4; TRBD2 aligns across 10 bases. With the DNA end fitting TRBJ2-7 better, the J assignment may be wrong. The germline V gene has CDR1 SGHRS and CDR2 YFSETQ. The CDR3 spans 15 residues. This CDR3 is CASSLSGGTTHEQYF. CDR3 coding DNA: TGCGCCAGCAGCCTTAGCGGGGGGACAACCCACGAGCAGTACTTC.

The chain carries TRBV9 and TRBJ1-1; 7 bases are a match to TRBD1. The junction had 7 bases not matched to a gene; V was cut back by 3 bases and J by 5 bases. The CDR3 loop spans 14 amino acids. The V gene's germline CDR1 is SGDLS and CDR2 YYNGEE. The CDR3 reads CASSAEGAGTEAFF. The CDR3 nucleotides are TGTGCCAGCAGCGCCGAGGGGGCAGGGACTGAAGCTTTCTTT.

J is TRBJ1-4 and V is TRBV27, with a weak D call TRBD1 (6 bases). This CDR3 has 14 residues. CDR1 and CDR2 from the germline V gene are MNHEY and SMNVEV (reference sequence). The V and J ends lost 3 bases and 9 bases respectively, with 14 bases between them. The CDR3 loop is CASSFAAGAKKLFF. CDR3 nucleotides: TGTGCCAGCAGTTTCGCGGCAGGGGCGAAAAAACTGTTTTTT.

This clonotype was seen only a few times. The chain has TRBV6-5 and TRBJ2-3; the match to TRBD2 covers 13 bases. There are 18 residues in the CDR3. Germline CDR1 and CDR2: MNHEY and SVGAGI. The ends lost 8 bases at V and 0 bases at J; junction bases unmatched: 11. Here the CDR3 reads CASVQSGTSGTSTDTQYF. For the CDR3, the DNA is TGTGCCAGCGTTCAATCCGGGACTAGCGGGACAAGCACAGATACGCAGTATTTT.

The genes are TRBV6-1 and TRBJ2-3, with 8 positions matching TRBD2. Germline CDR1 is MNHNS and CDR2 is SASEGT. V lost 4 bases to trimming and J lost 9 bases; unmatched junction nucleotides: 3. The CDR3 has 12 amino acids. The CDR3: CASSGSGSTQYF. The CDR3 DNA reads TGTGCCAGCAGTGGAAGCGGGAGCACGCAGTATTTT.

J is TRBJ2-7 and V is TRBV14, with D perhaps TRBD2 (5 bases). The CDR3 length is 13 residues. CDR1 is SGHDN, CDR2 FVKESK, per germline. V lost 6 bases and J lost 6, with 15 bases in between. The DNA for the CDR3 is TGTGCCAGCAGTCAACGTTTAGCGTTCGAGCAGTACTTC. Amino acid sequence: CASSQRLAFEQYF.

Remarks on this clonotype: This may arise from a read error, as a much more abundant clone is one base away. The chain joins TRBV5-5 to TRBJ2-2; D is ambiguous. CDR1 is SGHKS, CDR2 YYEKEE, per germline (reference sequence). The ends were cut back, 3 bases at V and 0 bases at J, with 3 bases in the middle. The CDR3 is 13 residues long. The CDR3 loop reads CASSWTNTGELFF. The CDR3 nucleotides are TGTGCCAGCAGCTGGACGAACACCGGGGAGCTGTTTTTT.

This clonotype has only a few counts. The V call is TRBV25-1, the J call TRBJ2-2; D could derive from TRBD1 or TRBD2 (5 bases each). The length of the CDR3 is 17 residues. CDR1 is MGHDK, CDR2 SYGVNS, per germline. V was shortened by 11 bases and J by 3 bases, with 25 bases between the two germline ends. CDR3 sequence (DNA): TGTGCCGTTCAACGGGACGGTATAGGGATGTACACCGGGGAGCTGTTTTTT. It encodes CAVQRDGIGMYTGELFF. The whole variable domain, filled in from reference TRBV25-1 and TRBJ2-2, reads EADIYQTPRYLVIGTGKKITLECSQTMGHDKMYWYQQDPGMELHLIHYSYGVNSTEKGDLSSESTVSRIRTEHFPLTLESARPSHTSQYLCAVQRDGIGMYTGELFFGEGSRLTVL.

This clonotype was seen more than once but under ten times. The chain employs TRBV6-1 and TRBJ2-5; 9 bases map to TRBD1. Germline CDR1 and CDR2: MNHNS and SASEGT. This CDR3 is built from 16 residues. V was clipped by 6 bases and J by 2 bases; unmatched bases: 10. The CDR3 region has the DNA TGTGCCAGCAGGGGGGATAGGACAGGGGTTCAAGAGACCCAGTACTTC. This gives the protein CASRGDRTGVQETQYF.

The genes are TRBV27 and TRBJ2-4; D remains unclear. CDR3 length: 14 residues. Trimming pared 0 bases from V and 3 bases from J, leaving 6 bases between. In germline, CDR1 is MNHEY, CDR2 SMNVEV (reference sequence). The CDR3 DNA reads as TGTGCCAGCAGTTTATCTCGAGGCAAAAACATTCAGTACTTC. This codes for CASSLSRGKNIQYF.

The rearrangement links TRBV12-3 or TRBV12-4 to TRBJ2-2; 8 bases map to TRBD2. The trim removed 3 bases at V and 6 bases at J, leaving 6 bases unmatched. CDR3 length: 15 amino acids. The DNA of the CDR3 is TGTGCCAGCAGTTTCACTGGCGGGGGGTCCGGGGAGCTGTTTTTT. This sequence encodes CASSFTGGGSGELFF.

CDR3 nucleotides: TGTGCCAGCAGTCCCCCGGGGGGTTCTGATACGCAGTATTTT. It codes for CASSPPGGSDTQYF. The rearrangement joins TRBV3-1 to TRBJ2-3, with 7 bases matching TRBD2. The CDR3 is made up of 14 amino acids. V dropped 6 bases and J dropped 6; count of bases not matched to a gene: 9. The germline V gene has CDR1 LGHDT and CDR2 YNNKEL (reference sequence).

The CDR3 loop reads CASSIRELVTDTQYF. The DNA for the CDR3 is TGTGCCAGCAGTATCAGGGAGTTAGTAACAGATACGCAGTATTTT. The gene calls are TRBV27 and TRBJ2-3; the D call may be TRBD1 or TRBD2 (5 bases each). With 5 bases removed from V and 3 bases from J, the gap between germline ends came to 15 bases. The CDR3 sequence is 15 residues long. Per the germline V gene, CDR1 is MNHEY and CDR2 is SMNVEV (reference sequence).

This clonotype was picked up a small number of times. V and J are TRBV3-1 and TRBJ2-1; D assignment may be TRBD1 or TRBD2 (5 bases each). The V and J ends lost 2 bases and 6 bases respectively, with 14 bases between them. Per germline, CDR1 LGHDT and CDR2 YNNKEL (reference sequence). This CDR3 region has 15 residues. The CDR3 region has the DNA TGTGCCAGCAGCCAACCGTGGGGGACGCCCAATGAGCAGTTCTTC. Encoded protein: CASSQPWGTPNEQFF.

The chain has TRBV20-1 and TRBJ1-2, with D possibly being TRBD1 (5 bases). The CDR3 is 13 residues long. The V gene lost 6 bases and the J gene lost 8 bases, with 19 bases spanning the gap. Looked up from germline, CDR1 is DFQATT and CDR2 is SNEGSKA (reference sequence). CDR3: CSAASTLGGGYTF. In DNA form, the CDR3 reads TGCAGTGCCGCCTCGACTTTGGGGGGGGGCTACACCTTC.

The rearrangement uses TRBV13 and TRBJ2-5; TRBD1 matches 7 bases. The CDR3 is 15 amino acids. After removal of 5 bases from V and 5 bases from J, the junction contained 11 bases not matched to a gene. Germline loops: CDR1 PRHDT, CDR2 FYEKMQ (reference sequence). This CDR3 reads CASSLKTGHWETQYF. In nucleotides, the CDR3 is TGTGCCAGCAGCCTGAAGACAGGGCACTGGGAGACCCAGTACTTC.

The chain combines TRBV20-1 with TRBJ2-3, with TRBD2 identical over 10 bases. The CDR3 totals 18 residues. V gave up 5 bases and J gave up 5 bases; unmatched junction bases: 19. The germline V gene encodes CDR1 DFQATT and CDR2 SNEGSKA (reference sequence). The CDR3 bases are TGCAGTGCTGACCCGGGACTAGCGTTCCGAGGTGTTATAGATACGCAGTATTTT. It yields the protein CSADPGLAFRGVIDTQYF.

The V gene is TRBV4-1, the J gene TRBJ2-2, with D perhaps being TRBD1 or TRBD2 (5 bases each). Per germline, CDR1 MGHRA and CDR2 YSYEKL. V was pared by 2 bases and J by 3 bases, with 16 bases between. The CDR3 contains 17 residues. The CDR3 region has the DNA TGCGCCAGCAGCCAACGCTGGGGACGGGGTGACACCGGGGAGCTGTTTTTT. Encoded protein: CASSQRWGRGDTGELFF.

This clonotype appeared many times. This chain joins TRBV29-1 and TRBJ2-7; 8 bases line up with TRBD1. With 6 bases clipped from V and 0 bases from J, the junction kept 10 bases outside the gene matches. The length of the CDR3 is 15 residues. Germline V lookup: CDR1 SQVTM, CDR2 ANQGSEA. The CDR3 here is CSVVPRTGSSYEQYF. The CDR3 bases are TGCAGCGTCGTTCCAAGGACAGGGAGCTCCTACGAGCAGTACTTC.

A few counts support this clonotype. V usage is TRBV11-2 and J usage is TRBJ2-6; either TRBD1 or TRBD2 may supply D (5 bases each). The germline CDR1 and CDR2 sequences are SGHAT and FQNNGV. The CDR3 spans 14 residues. The V gene lost 4 bases and the J gene lost 12 bases, with 16 bases spanning the gap. As DNA, the CDR3 is TGTGCCAGCAGCTCTCCGGGGCCAGGAGGCGTCCTGACTTTC. Protein product: CASSSPGPGGVLTF.

This clonotype was found a few times. The chain links TRBV12-3 or TRBV12-4 to TRBJ2-7, with D possibly TRBD2 on 7 matching bases. V dropped 5 bases and J dropped 3 bases, with 14 bases sitting between them. This CDR3 region has 14 residues. The CDR3 sequence is CASSPRGAYYEQYF. CDR3 DNA: TGTGCCAGCAGTCCACGGGGGGCATACTACGAGCAGTACTTC.